What follows is one T cell receptor beta chain and its context. Its specificity is unknown. CDR1 is GTSNPN and CDR2 is SVGIG in the germline V gene (reference sequence). The CDR3 runs to 14 residues. TCRdb re-called the 5' RACE reads and shows each CDR3 protein once, DNA omitted. Reported are 350,000 to 450,000 distinct CDR3 sequences; the ten largest clones contain 5.2%. These data originate in a study of T cells expressing NK-cell markers. Study-wide findings and caveats: A few of the donors also had these clonotypes leading their CD3+CD56-NKG2C+ fraction. HCMV specificity of the expanded NKG2C+ T cell clones stayed unclear. Six donors carried dominant NKG2C+ clonotypes that made up roughly 1.0-7.0% of their CD8+ T cells.

The source of this sequence is a man aged 18-69 years in good health. The sample comprised blood T cells: a sorted CD56 or NKG2C T cell subset, CD4+ or CD8+ T cells, or bulk PBMC T cells (not recorded which). The V gene is TRBV30, the J gene TRBJ2-5; TCRdb's D call of TRBD1 is untestable without DNA. CDR3 in amino acids: CAWSPRGIQETQYF. Drawing the rest from reference TRBV30 and TRBJ2-5, the complete variable domain is SQTIHQWPATLVQPVGSPLSLECTVEGTSNPNLYWYRQAAGRGLQLLFYSVGIGQISSEVPQNLSASRPQDRQFILSSKKLLLSDSGFYLCAWSPRGIQETQYFGPGTRLLVL.